This TCR beta chain was observed in a study of neurological immune-mediated disorders. Trimming pared 7 bases from V and 5 bases from J, leaving 14 bases between. This CDR3 has 13 amino acids. Per the germline V gene, CDR1 is MDHEN and CDR2 is SYDVKM. Points from the study as a whole: None of the CDR3 amino acid sequences of expanded clones were shared across subjects, and this suggested private repertoires in all groups.

TCRdb processed the 5' RACE reads anew with MiXCR; each CDR3 protein has one entry. The sample contains more than 60,000 distinct CDR3 sequences, 3.5% to 4.5% of which appear only once. This clonotype was recorded many times. Its antigen remains unidentified. This chain links TRBV28 with TRBJ1-2; possible D gene TRBD1, 6 bases. What was sequenced was PBMCs. This clonotype was obtained from a woman in her fifties or sixties with multiple sclerosis. The CDR3 DNA follows: TGTGCCAGCACAGGGGTTCTGTTATATGGCTACACCTTC. Amino acids: CASTGVLLYGYTF.